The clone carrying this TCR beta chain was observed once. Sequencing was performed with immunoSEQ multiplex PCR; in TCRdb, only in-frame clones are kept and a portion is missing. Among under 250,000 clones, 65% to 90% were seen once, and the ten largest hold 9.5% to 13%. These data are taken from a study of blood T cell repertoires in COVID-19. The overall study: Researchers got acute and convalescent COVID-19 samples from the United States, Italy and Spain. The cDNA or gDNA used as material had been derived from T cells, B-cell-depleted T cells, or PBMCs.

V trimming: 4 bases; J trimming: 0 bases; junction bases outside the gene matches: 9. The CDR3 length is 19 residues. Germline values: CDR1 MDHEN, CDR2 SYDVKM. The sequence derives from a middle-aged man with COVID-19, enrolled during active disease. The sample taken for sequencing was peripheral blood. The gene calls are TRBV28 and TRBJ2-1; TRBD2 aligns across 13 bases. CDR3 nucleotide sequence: TGTGCCAGCAGTTATTCCAAACTAGCGGGAGGGTACTCCTACAATGAGCAGTTCTTC. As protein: CASSYSKLAGGYSYNEQFF.